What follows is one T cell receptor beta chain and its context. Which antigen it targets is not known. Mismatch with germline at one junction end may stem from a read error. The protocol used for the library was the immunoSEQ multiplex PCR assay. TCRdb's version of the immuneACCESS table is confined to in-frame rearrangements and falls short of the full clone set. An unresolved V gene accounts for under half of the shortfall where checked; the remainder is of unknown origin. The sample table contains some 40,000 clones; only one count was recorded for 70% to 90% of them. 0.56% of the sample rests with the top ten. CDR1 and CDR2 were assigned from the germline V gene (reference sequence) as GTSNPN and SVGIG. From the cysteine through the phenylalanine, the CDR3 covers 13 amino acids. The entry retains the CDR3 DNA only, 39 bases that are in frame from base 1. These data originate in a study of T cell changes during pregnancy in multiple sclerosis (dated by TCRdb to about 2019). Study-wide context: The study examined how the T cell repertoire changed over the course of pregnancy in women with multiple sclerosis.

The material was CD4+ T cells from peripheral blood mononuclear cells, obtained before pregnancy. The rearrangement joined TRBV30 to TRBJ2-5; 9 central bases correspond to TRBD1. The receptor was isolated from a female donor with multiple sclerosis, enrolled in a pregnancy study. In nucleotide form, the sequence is TGTGCCTGGAGTGTACAAGGACAGGGGACCGGCCACTTC. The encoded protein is CAWSVQGQGTGHF.